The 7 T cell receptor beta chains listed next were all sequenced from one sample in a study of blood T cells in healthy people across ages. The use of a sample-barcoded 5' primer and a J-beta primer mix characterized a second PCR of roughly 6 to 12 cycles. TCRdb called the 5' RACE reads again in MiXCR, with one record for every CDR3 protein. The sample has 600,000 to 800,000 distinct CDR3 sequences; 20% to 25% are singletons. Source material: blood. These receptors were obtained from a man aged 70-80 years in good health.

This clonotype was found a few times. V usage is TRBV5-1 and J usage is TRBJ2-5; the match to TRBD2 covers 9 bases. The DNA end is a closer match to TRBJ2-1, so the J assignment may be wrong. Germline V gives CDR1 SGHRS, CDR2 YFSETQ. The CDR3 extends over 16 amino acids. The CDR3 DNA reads TGCGCCAGCAGTTCCATAGCGGGAGAGGGACACAATGAGCAGTTCTTC. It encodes CASSSIAGEGHNEQFF.

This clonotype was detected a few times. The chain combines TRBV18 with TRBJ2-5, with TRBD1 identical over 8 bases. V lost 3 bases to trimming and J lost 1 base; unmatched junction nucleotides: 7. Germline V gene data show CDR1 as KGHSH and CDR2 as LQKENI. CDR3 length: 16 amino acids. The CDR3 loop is CASSPLMGQAQETQYF. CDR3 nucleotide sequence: TGTGCCAGCTCACCCCTGATGGGACAGGCCCAAGAGACCCAGTACTTC.

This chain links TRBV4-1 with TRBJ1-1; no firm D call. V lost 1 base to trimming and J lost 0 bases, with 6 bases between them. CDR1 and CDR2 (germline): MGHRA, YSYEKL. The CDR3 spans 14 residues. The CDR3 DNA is TGCGCCAGCAGCCAAGTTGTCATGAACACTGAAGCTTTCTTT. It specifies CASSQVVMNTEAFF.

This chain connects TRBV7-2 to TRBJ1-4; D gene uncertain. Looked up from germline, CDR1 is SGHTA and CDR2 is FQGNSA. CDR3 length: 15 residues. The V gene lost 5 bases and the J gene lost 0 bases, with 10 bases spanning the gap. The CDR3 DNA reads TGTGCCAGCAGCACCAGTAGGACAACTAATGAAAAACTGTTTTTT. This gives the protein CASSTSRTTNEKLFF.

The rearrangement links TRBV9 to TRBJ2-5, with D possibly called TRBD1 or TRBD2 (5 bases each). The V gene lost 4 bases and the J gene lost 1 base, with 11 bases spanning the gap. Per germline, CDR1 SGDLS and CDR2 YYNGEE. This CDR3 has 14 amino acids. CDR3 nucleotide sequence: TGTGCCAGCAGCATCGGGACGTTCCAAGAGACCCAGTACTTC. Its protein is CASSIGTFQETQYF.

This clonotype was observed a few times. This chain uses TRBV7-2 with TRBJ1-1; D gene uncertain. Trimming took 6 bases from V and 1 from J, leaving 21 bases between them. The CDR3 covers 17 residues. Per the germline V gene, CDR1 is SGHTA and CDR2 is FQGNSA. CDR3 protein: CASSKIILGSGNTEAFF. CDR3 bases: TGTGCCAGCAGTAAAATAATACTGGGGAGCGGGAACACTGAAGCTTTCTTT.

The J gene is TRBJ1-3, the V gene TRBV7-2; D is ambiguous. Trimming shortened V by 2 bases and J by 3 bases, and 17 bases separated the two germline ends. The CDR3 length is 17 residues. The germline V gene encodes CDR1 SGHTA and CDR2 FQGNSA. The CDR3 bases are TGTGCCAGCAGCTTATACTCGCCAGGTTTGCATGGAAACACCATATATTTT. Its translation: CASSLYSPGLHGNTIYF.